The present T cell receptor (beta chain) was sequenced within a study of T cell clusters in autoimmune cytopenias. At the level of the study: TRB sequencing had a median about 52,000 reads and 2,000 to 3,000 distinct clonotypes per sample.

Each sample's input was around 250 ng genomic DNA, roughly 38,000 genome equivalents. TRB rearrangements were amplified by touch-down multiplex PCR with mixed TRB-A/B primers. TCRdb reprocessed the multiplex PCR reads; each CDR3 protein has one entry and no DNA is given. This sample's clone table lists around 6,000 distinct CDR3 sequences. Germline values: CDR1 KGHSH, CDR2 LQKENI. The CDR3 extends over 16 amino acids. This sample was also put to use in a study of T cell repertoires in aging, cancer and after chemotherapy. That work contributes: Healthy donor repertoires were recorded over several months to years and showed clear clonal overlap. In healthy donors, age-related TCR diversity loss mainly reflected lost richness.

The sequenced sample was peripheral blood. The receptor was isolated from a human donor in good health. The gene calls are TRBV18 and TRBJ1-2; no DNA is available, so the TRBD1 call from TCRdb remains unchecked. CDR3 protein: CASSPTEQGSNYGYTF.